These T cell receptor beta chains were read from a single sample in a study of radiation and T cells in renal cell carcinoma. Profiled with immunoSEQ multiplex PCR; TCRdb holds only in-frame clones, not every one. Of some 64,000 clones in the sample, about three quarters were seen once. Sequenced here: blood, sampled from a patient whose treatment included radiotherapy and nephrectomy. The receptors shown here come from a man aged 60-69 years with renal cell carcinoma. The CDR3 runs from the conserved cysteine through the conserved F or W. The order of the fields is J gene, V gene, D gene, clone size, CDR3 protein, CDR3 DNA. D genes are given only for firm matches. Some rows have no size entry. The others give once, few or many, or a class for an expanded clone.

TRBJ2-3 TRBV10-3 - - CAIRADSPRTDTQYF TGTGCCATCAGGGCAGACAGCCCACGCACAGATACGCAGTATTTT
TRBJ2-5 TRBV6-1 TRBD2 - CASSEARTLAGGTGTQYF TGTGCCAGCAGTGAAGCCCGAACCCTAGCGGGGGGGACCGGGACCCAGTACTTC
TRBJ1-1 TRBV30 TRBD1 few CASHRGLNTEAFF TGTGCCTCACACAGGGGACTGAACACTGAAGCTTTCTTT
TRBJ2-5 TRBV14 - - CASSQEIGWETQYF TGTGCCAGCAGCCAAGAAATAGGGTGGGAGACCCAGTACTTC
TRBJ1-2 TRBV6-1 - - CASSGIPGPLSPNYGYTF TGTGCCAGCAGTGGGATACCGGGACCCCTCTCGCCTAACTATGGCTACACCTTC
TRBJ2-2 TRBV5-1 - - CASSRAGSTGELFF TGCGCCAGCAGCCGAGCGGGTTCGACCGGGGAGCTGTTTTTT
TRBJ1-1 TRBV7-2 - - CASSLAPLDTEAFF TGTGCCAGCAGCTTAGCCCCACTGGACACTGAAGCTTTCTTT
TRBJ1-1 TRBV6-1 - - CASRVGRLNTEAFF TGTGCCAGCAGAGTTGGACGTCTGAACACTGAAGCTTTCTTT
TRBJ1-1 TRBV10-3 - - CATADGEGAFF TGTGCCACGGCTGATGGGGAAGGAGCTTTCTTT
TRBJ2-7 TRBV9 TRBD1 - CASSVEGQGASEQYF TGTGCCAGCAGCGTAGAGGGACAGGGGGCTAGCGAGCAGTACTTC
TRBJ2-6 TRBV29-1 - - CSVDGQGKGANVLTF TGCAGCGTTGATGGGCAGGGAAAGGGGGCCAACGTCCTGACTTTC
TRBJ2-5 TRBV6-5 - once CARNSISVRETQYF TGTGCCAGGAACTCAATCAGTGTGAGAGAGACCCAGTACTTC
TRBJ2-3 TRBV5-1 - - CASSLGDGSSDTQYF TGCGCCAGCAGCTTGGGGGACGGATCGTCAGATACGCAGTATTTT
TRBJ1-5 TRBV7-2 - - CASSRGGGNQPQHF TGTGCCAGCAGCCGCGGAGGGGGCAATCAGCCCCAGCATTTT
TRBJ2-1 TRBV13 TRBD2 - CASSNPGGGDEQFF TGTGCCAGCAGCAATCCCGGGGGGGGCGATGAGCAGTTCTTC
TRBJ1-6 TRBV7-9 - - CASSISGAYNSPLHF TGTGCCAGCAGCATTTCAGGGGCGTATAATTCACCCCTCCACTTT
TRBJ1-3 TRBV4-1 TRBD1 medium-sized CASSPLGTVGNTIYF TGCGCCAGCAGCCCCCTCGGGACAGTTGGAAACACCATATATTTT
TRBJ2-2 TRBV7-8 - - CASSETSMANTGELFF TGTGCCAGCAGCGAGACCTCTATGGCGAACACCGGGGAGCTGTTTTTT
TRBJ2-6 TRBV19 - - CASSRGAGANVLTF TGTGCCAGTAGTAGGGGTGCTGGGGCCAACGTCCTGACTTTC
TRBJ1-1 TRBV7-9 - few CASSLAGNEAFF TGTGCCAGCAGCTTAGCCGGGAATGAAGCTTTCTTT
TRBJ1-1 TRBV5-6 TRBD1 - CASSLPGGSTEAFF TGTGCCAGCAGCTTGCCAGGGGGGTCGACTGAAGCTTTCTTT
TRBJ2-7 TRBV18 TRBD1 - CASSPPLGQGREQYF TGTGCCAGCTCACCACCGTTAGGACAGGGACGCGAGCAGTACTTC
TRBJ1-4 TRBV4-1 - - CASSQDEGRRNEKLFF TGCGCCAGCAGCCAAGATGAAGGGCGGAGAAATGAAAAACTGTTTTTT
TRBJ1-6 TRBV10-3 - once CAISDAGGNSPLHF TGTGCCATCAGTGATGCTGGGGGCAATTCACCCCTCCACTTT
TRBJ2-7 TRBV7-2 TRBD1 - CASSKTGGRYEQYF TGTGCCAGCAGCAAGACAGGGGGCCGTTACGAGCAGTACTTC
TRBJ1-1 TRBV29-1 TRBD1 - CSVLPSGTGGTEAFF TGCAGCGTCTTGCCTTCCGGGACAGGGGGCACTGAAGCTTTCTTT
TRBJ1-2 TRBV5-1 TRBD1 few CASSLAGTGGAEGYTF TGCGCCAGCAGCTTGGCCGGGACAGGGGGCGCGGAGGGCTACACCTTC
TRBJ2-5 TRBV11-3 - few CASSLGGEETQYF TGTGCCAGCAGCTTAGGAGGGGAGGAGACCCAGTACTTC
TRBJ2-1 TRBV12-2 - - CASRLSHSSYNEQFF TGTGCAAGTCGCTTATCGCACAGCTCCTACAATGAGCAGTTCTTC
TRBJ2-2 TRBV19 TRBD1 - CASRRTGGITGELFF TGTGCCAGTAGAAGGACAGGGGGCATCACCGGGGAGCTGTTTTTT